This T cell receptor (beta chain) was found in a study of chemoradiotherapy in HPV16-positive cancers. Notes on the study in general: Candidate HPV-specific clones and E7-related TCR motifs grew in tumor during treatment. Only a couple of HPV16-positive patients supplied the functional HPV-specificity definition. For HPV16-positive patients, expanding HPV-responsive T cells associated with longer recurrence-free survival.

Method: immunoSEQ multiplex PCR; TCRdb's copy keeps in-frame clones and lacks some. The sample holds 3,500 or so clones, 75% to 90% seen once. Repeated repertoire sampling spanned the course of chemoradiotherapy. V shed 5 bases and J shed 0 bases, with 11 bases lying between them. The CDR3 covers 16 residues. Germline CDR1 is MNHEY and CDR2 is SMNVEV (reference sequence). Regarding this clone: Its antigen is undetermined.

The receptor comes from a human donor with HPV-associated anogenital cancer. The material sequenced was tumor tissue, taken from a patient who underwent chemoradiotherapy. V is TRBV27 and J is TRBJ1-6; D call uncertain. CDR3 sequence reads: CASSRQTSSYNSPLHF. In DNA, the CDR3 is TGTGCCAGCAGTCGGCAGACGAGCTCCTATAATTCACCCCTCCACTTT.